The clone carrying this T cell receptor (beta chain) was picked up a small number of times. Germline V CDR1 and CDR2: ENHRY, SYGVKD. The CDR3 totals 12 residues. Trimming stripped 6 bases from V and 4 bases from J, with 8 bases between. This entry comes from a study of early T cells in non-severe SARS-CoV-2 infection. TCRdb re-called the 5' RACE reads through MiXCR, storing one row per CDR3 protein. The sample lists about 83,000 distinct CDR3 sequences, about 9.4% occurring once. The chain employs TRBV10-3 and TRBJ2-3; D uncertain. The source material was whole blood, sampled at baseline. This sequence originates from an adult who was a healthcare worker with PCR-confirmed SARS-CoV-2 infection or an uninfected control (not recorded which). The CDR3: CAIRAWADTQYF. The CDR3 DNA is TGTGCCATCAGGGCCTGGGCAGATACGCAGTATTTT.